A selection of T cell receptor beta chains follows, all from one sample in a study of blood T cell repertoires in COVID-19. The assay was immunoSEQ multiplex PCR, and TCRdb's table has in-frame clones only and misses some. Here the sample spans some 200,000 clones, 76% being singletons. Sequencing input: peripheral blood. The receptors were gathered from a woman aged 50 to 60 with active or convalescent COVID-19. Both conserved end residues are part of each CDR3. Each record gives: D gene, J gene, clone size, V gene, CDR3 protein, CDR3 DNA. The D gene is left open where the match is weak. For some rows the clone size is stated as once, few or many, or as a class when expanded; others skip it.

D: TRBD1
J: TRBJ2-7
size: .
V: TRBV28
CDR3: CASSLQGDVPPYEQYF
DNA: TGTGCCAGCAGTTTGCAGGGGGATGTCCCGCCCTACGAGCAGTACTTC

D: .
J: TRBJ1-2
size: .
V: TRBV7-3
CDR3: CASSPGAGWAYGYTF
DNA: TGTGCCAGCAGCCCGGGTGCGGGATGGGCCTATGGCTACACCTTC

D: .
J: TRBJ2-1
size: .
V: TRBV6-1
CDR3: CASSSLNRDQFF
DNA: TGTGCCAGCAGTTCCCTGAACAGGGATCAGTTCTTC

D: .
J: TRBJ1-6
size: .
V: TRBV14
CDR3: CASSQDLVHNSPLHF
DNA: TGTGCCAGCAGCCAAGATCTAGTACATAATTCACCCCTCCACTTT

D: .
J: TRBJ2-7
size: .
V: TRBV10-2
CDR3: CASSVGQPGSHEQYF
DNA: TGCGCCAGCAGTGTGGGACAACCGGGCTCCCACGAGCAGTACTTC

D: .
J: TRBJ1-3
size: .
V: TRBV2
CDR3: CASSAPRGRSSGNTIYF
DNA: TGTGCCAGCAGTGCCCCCCGGGGGAGGAGCTCTGGAAACACCATATATTTT

D: .
J: TRBJ1-6
size: .
V: TRBV7-9
CDR3: CASSLKVAGNNSPLHF
DNA: TGTGCCAGCAGCTTAAAAGTGGCAGGGAATAATTCACCCCTCCACTTT

D: TRBD2
J: TRBJ2-7
size: .
V: TRBV6-1
CDR3: CASSEGGSSYEQYF
DNA: TGTGCCAGCAGTGAAGGCGGGAGCTCCTACGAGCAGTACTTC

D: .
J: TRBJ2-1
size: .
V: TRBV15
CDR3: CATSRDPGGEQFF
DNA: TGTGCCACCAGCAGAGATCCAGGTGGGGAGCAGTTCTTC

D: TRBD1
J: TRBJ1-1
size: few
V: TRBV24-1
CDR3: CATSGPGQGATEAFF
DNA: TGTGCCACCAGTGGCCCGGGACAGGGGGCCACTGAAGCTTTCTTT

D: TRBD1
J: TRBJ2-7
size: once
V: TRBV3-1/TRBV3-2
CDR3: CASSLTGGYEQYF
DNA: TGTGCCAGCAGCCTGACAGGGGGCTACGAGCAGTACTTC

D: .
J: TRBJ2-6
size: .
V: TRBV7-9
CDR3: CASSPYKGANVLTF
DNA: TGTGCCAGCAGCCCTTATAAAGGGGCCAACGTCCTGACTTTC

D: TRBD1
J: TRBJ1-2
size: .
V: TRBV10-1
CDR3: CASSGSQGNYGYTF
DNA: TGCGCCAGCAGCGGGTCACAGGGGAACTATGGCTACACCTTC

D: TRBD2
J: TRBJ2-5
size: .
V: TRBV24-1
CDR3: CATSEASGAQETQYF
DNA: TGTGCCACCAGTGAAGCTAGCGGGGCTCAGGAGACCCAGTACTTC

D: TRBD1
J: TRBJ1-2
size: once
V: TRBV4-1
CDR3: CASSQDGGQGGSALGYTF
DNA: TGCGCCAGCAGCCAAGATGGCGGACAGGGGGGCTCTGCTCTTGGCTACACCTTC

D: TRBD2
J: TRBJ2-2
size: .
V: TRBV14
CDR3: CASSLKRAGNTGELFF
DNA: TGTGCCAGCAGCCTCAAGCGAGCGGGAAACACCGGGGAGCTGTTTTTT

D: .
J: TRBJ2-2
size: few
V: TRBV19
CDR3: CATSATGGVGELFF
DNA: TGTGCCACATCAGCTACAGGGGGGGTCGGGGAGCTGTTTTTT

D: TRBD1
J: TRBJ2-3
size: few
V: TRBV19
CDR3: CASKQGAGSTDTQYF
DNA: TGTGCCAGTAAACAGGGGGCAGGAAGCACAGATACGCAGTATTTT

D: .
J: TRBJ1-5
size: .
V: TRBV20-1
CDR3: CSASRGGSNQPQHF
DNA: TGCAGTGCTAGTCGCGGGGGGAGCAATCAGCCCCAGCATTTT

D: .
J: TRBJ2-4
size: .
V: TRBV5-5
CDR3: CASSLDPGAGNIQYF
DNA: TGTGCCAGCAGCTTGGATCCGGGAGCAGGAAACATTCAGTACTTC

D: .
J: TRBJ2-1
size: .
V: TRBV3-1/TRBV3-2
CDR3: CASSQRREQFF
DNA: TGTGCCAGCAGCCAAAGGAGGGAGCAGTTCTTC

D: .
J: TRBJ1-3
size: .
V: TRBV6-6
CDR3: CASSSSRGNTIYF
DNA: TGTGCCAGCAGTTCCAGCAGGGGAAACACCATATATTTT

D: .
J: TRBJ1-1
size: few
V: TRBV3-1/TRBV3-2
CDR3: CASSRLERTEAFF
DNA: TGTGCCAGCAGCCGACTGGAACGCACTGAAGCTTTCTTT

D: .
J: TRBJ2-3
size: .
V: TRBV24-1
CDR3: CATSDPGTRGGKTDTQYF
DNA: TGTGCCACCAGTGACCCTGGGACCCGAGGAGGGAAAACAGATACGCAGTATTTT

D: .
J: TRBJ1-2
size: .
V: TRBV2
CDR3: CASILEIYGYTF
DNA: TGTGCCAGCATACTAGAAATCTATGGCTACACCTTC

D: TRBD1
J: TRBJ2-7
size: .
V: TRBV27
CDR3: CASSLAGQGYYEQYF
DNA: TGTGCCAGCAGTTTAGCGGGACAGGGGTACTACGAGCAGTACTTC

D: .
J: TRBJ2-5
size: once
V: TRBV6-5
CDR3: CASSYGQTQETQYF
DNA: TGTGCCAGCAGTTACGGACAGACTCAAGAGACCCAGTACTTC

D: .
J: TRBJ2-3
size: .
V: TRBV30
CDR3: CAWVRGITDTQYF
DNA: TGTGCCTGGGTTCGGGGGATAACAGATACGCAGTATTTT

D: TRBD1
J: TRBJ1-2
size: .
V: TRBV20-1
CDR3: CSASHSAGGNYGYTF
DNA: TGCAGTGCTAGTCATTCGGCAGGGGGTAACTATGGCTACACCTTC

D: TRBD2
J: TRBJ2-7
size: .
V: TRBV7-8
CDR3: CASSPLSSGSANEQYF
DNA: TGTGCCAGCAGCCCGCTTTCTAGCGGGAGCGCGAACGAGCAGTACTTC

D: TRBD1
J: TRBJ2-5
size: .
V: TRBV19
CDR3: CASSASTGGMETQYF
DNA: TGTGCCAGTAGTGCCTCGACAGGGGGTATGGAGACCCAGTACTTC

D: TRBD1
J: TRBJ1-1
size: .
V: TRBV18
CDR3: CASSPRTGSTEAFF
DNA: TGTGCCAGCTCACCACGGACAGGGAGTACTGAAGCTTTCTTT

D: .
J: TRBJ2-1
size: few
V: TRBV18
CDR3: CASSPQDKPHNEQFF
DNA: TGTGCCAGCTCACCACAGGACAAGCCTCACAATGAGCAGTTCTTC

D: .
J: TRBJ2-1
size: .
V: TRBV20-1
CDR3: CSASTSGRPNNEQFF
DNA: TGCAGTGCTAGTACATCAGGGCGTCCCAACAATGAGCAGTTCTTC

D: .
J: TRBJ1-3
size: .
V: TRBV29-1
CDR3: CSVRSGNTIYF
DNA: TGCAGCGTTCGGTCGGGAAACACCATATATTTT

D: .
J: TRBJ2-7
size: .
V: TRBV4-1
CDR3: CASSAQPGGLYEQYF
DNA: TGCGCCAGCAGCGCACAACCAGGGGGGCTCTACGAGCAGTACTTC

D: TRBD1
J: TRBJ2-3
size: .
V: TRBV19
CDR3: CASRQGQSTDTQYF
DNA: TGTGCCAGTAGACAGGGACAGAGCACAGATACGCAGTATTTT

D: .
J: TRBJ1-1
size: .
V: TRBV6-1
CDR3: CASSERGLYAEAFF
DNA: TGTGCCAGCAGTGAACGGGGGTTGTACGCTGAAGCTTTCTTT

D: .
J: TRBJ2-5
size: .
V: TRBV27
CDR3: CASSVSTAVTTQYF
DNA: TGTGCCAGCAGCGTGTCGACGGCGGTAACGACCCAGTACTTC

D: TRBD1
J: TRBJ1-2
size: .
V: TRBV30
CDR3: CASAGQGGGGYTF
DNA: TGTGCCTCGGCGGGACAGGGAGGAGGTGGCTACACCTTC